This T cell receptor beta chain came from a study of early T cells in non-severe SARS-CoV-2 infection. Across the study: Unpaired chains resulted from sequencing bulk RNA of unsorted whole blood.

The study's findings and limits: Anti-spike CD8 responses were favored by VDJdb matching, which missed private and CD4 specificities.

This clonotype was recorded at least ten times. The antigen is undetermined. V was trimmed by 5 bases and J by 7 bases, leaving 9 bases between them. The CDR3 is made up of 13 amino acids. Unique molecular identifiers were added to individual cDNA molecules. TCRdb passed the 5' RACE reads through MiXCR, listing each CDR3 protein once. Counted here are some 40,000 distinct CDR3 sequences, approximately 5.1% occurring once; the ten biggest clones make up approximately 5.7%. This TCR came from an adult who was a healthcare worker with PCR-confirmed SARS-CoV-2 infection or an uninfected control (not recorded which). V gene TRBV12-3 or TRBV12-4 combines with J gene TRBJ1-6; D gene ambiguous. Source: whole blood, taken at baseline. For the CDR3, the DNA is TGTGCCAGCAGTGCGGGGTACAATTCACCCCTCCACTTT. Protein product: CASSAGYNSPLHF.